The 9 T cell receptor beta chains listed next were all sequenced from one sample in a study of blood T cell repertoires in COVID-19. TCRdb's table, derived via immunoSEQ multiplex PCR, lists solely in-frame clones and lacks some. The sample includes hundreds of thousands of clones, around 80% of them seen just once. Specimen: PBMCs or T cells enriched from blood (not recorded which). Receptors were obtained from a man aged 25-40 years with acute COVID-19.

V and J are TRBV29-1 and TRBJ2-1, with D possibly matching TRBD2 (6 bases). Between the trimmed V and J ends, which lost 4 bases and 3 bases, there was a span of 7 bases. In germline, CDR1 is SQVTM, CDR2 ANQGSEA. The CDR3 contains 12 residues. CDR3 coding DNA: TGCAGCGTTGGCGGGATCTACAATGAGCAGTTCTTC. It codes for CSVGGIYNEQFF.

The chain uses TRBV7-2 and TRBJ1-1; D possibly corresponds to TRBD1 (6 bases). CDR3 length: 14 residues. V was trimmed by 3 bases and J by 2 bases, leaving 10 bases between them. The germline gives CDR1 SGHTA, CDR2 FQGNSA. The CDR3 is CASSLRTDNTEAFF. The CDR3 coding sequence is TGTGCCAGCAGCTTGCGGACAGATAACACTGAAGCTTTCTTT.

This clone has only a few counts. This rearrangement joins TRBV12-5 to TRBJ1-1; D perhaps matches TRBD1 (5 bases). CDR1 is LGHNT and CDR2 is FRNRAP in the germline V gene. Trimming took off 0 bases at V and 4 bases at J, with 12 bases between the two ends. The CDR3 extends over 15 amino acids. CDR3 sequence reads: CASGLVLGGSTEAFF. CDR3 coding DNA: TGTGCTAGTGGTTTGGTACTTGGGGGGAGCACTGAAGCTTTCTTT.

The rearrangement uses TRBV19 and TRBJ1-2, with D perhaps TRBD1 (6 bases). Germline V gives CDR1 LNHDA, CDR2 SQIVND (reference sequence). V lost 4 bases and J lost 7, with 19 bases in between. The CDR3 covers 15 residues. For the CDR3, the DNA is TGTGCCAGTAGTACGCAAGCCCAGGGGAATGGTGGCTACACCTTC. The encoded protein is CASSTQAQGNGGYTF.

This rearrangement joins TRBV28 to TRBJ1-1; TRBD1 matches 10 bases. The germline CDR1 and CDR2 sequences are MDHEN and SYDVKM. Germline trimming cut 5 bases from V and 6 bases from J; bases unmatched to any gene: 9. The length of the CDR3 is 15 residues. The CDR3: CASSDGTGVVPEAFF. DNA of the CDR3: TGTGCCAGCAGTGATGGGACAGGGGTTGTTCCTGAAGCTTTCTTT.

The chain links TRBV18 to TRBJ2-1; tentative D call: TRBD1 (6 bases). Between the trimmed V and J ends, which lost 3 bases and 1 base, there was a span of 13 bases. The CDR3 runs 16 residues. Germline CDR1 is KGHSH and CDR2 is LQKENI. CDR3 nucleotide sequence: TGTGCCAGCTCACCCCTGGGGCAGGGGTCCTACAATGAGCAGTTCTTC. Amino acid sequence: CASSPLGQGSYNEQFF. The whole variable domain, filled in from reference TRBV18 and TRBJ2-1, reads NAGVMQNPRHLVRRRGQEARLRCSPMKGHSHVYWYRQLPEEGLKFMVYLQKENIIDESGMPKERFSAEFPKEGPSILRIQQVVRGDSAAYFCASSPLGQGSYNEQFFGPGTRLTVL.

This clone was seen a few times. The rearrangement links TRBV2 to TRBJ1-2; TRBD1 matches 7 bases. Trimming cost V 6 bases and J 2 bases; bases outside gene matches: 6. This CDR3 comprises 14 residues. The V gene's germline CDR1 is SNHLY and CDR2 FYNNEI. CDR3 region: CASSTNRGNYGYTF. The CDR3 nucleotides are TGTGCCAGCAGCACGAACAGGGGAAACTATGGCTACACCTTC.

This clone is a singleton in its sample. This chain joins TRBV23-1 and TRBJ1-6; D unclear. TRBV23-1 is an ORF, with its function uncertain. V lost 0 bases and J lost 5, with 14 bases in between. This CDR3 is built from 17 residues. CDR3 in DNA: TGCGCCAGCAGTCAATCGAAGCGGACCGTCGATAATTCACCCCTCCACTTT. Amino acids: CASSQSKRTVDNSPLHF.

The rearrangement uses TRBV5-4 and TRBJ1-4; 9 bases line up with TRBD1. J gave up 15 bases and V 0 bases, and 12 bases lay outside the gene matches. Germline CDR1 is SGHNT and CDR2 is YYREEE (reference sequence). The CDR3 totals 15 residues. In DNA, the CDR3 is TGTGCCAGCAGCTTGGCCGGGACAGGGCCGGGTAGGATGTTTTTT. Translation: CASSLAGTGPGRMFF.